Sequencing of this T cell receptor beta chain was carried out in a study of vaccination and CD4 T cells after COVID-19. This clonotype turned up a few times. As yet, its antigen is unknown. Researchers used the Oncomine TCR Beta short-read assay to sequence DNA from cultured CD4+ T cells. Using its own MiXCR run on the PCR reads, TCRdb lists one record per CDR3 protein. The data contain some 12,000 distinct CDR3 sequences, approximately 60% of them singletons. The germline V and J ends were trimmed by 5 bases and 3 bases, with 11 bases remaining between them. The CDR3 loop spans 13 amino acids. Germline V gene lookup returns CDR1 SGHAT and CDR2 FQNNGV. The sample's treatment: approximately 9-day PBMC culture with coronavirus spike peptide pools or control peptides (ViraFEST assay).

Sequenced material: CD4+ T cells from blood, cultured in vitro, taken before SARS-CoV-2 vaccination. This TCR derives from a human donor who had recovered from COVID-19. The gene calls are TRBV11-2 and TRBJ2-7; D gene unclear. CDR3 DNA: TGTGCCAGCAGCCTCGACGGGTTCTACGAGCAGTACTTC. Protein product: CASSLDGFYEQYF.